Below, 27 T cell receptor beta chains from the same sample are listed, as sequenced in a study of Graves' ophthalmopathy and Graves' hyperthyroidism. RNA transcripts were the template, and TCR beta CDR3 regions were amplified from them. First-round RT-PCR employed HTBI primers, with a second-round multiplex PCR after it. MiXCR, run by TCRdb on the multiplex PCR reads, gives a single entry per CDR3 protein. The data contain about 220,000 distinct CDR3 sequences, 20% to 25% of them singletons. The material sequenced was peripheral blood. The origin of the receptors is a woman aged 45 to 65 with Graves' ophthalmopathy.

This clonotype was seen repeatedly, ten times or more. This chain joins TRBV28 and TRBJ1-1; possible D gene TRBD1, 6 bases. CDR3 length: 15 amino acids. Germline lookup yields CDR1 MDHEN and CDR2 SYDVKM. V was trimmed by 8 bases and J by 1 base, leaving 17 bases between them. CDR3 amino acids: CASLKGGRANTEAFF. The CDR3 coding sequence is TGTGCCAGCTTGAAAGGGGGGCGGGCGAACACTGAAGCTTTCTTT.

This clonotype was picked up many times. The rearrangement links TRBV28 to TRBJ1-2; unclear D gene. The CDR3 runs to 12 residues. V lost 3 bases and J 4 bases, leaving 6 bases between the germline ends. CDR1 is MDHEN, CDR2 SYDVKM, per germline. CDR3 DNA: TGTGCCAGCAGTTTTCCTGTCTATGGCTACACCTTC. Its protein product is CASSFPVYGYTF.

This clonotype was counted many times. The J gene is TRBJ1-1, the V gene TRBV19; TRBD1 aligns across 7 bases. Germline V gene data show CDR1 as LNHDA and CDR2 as SQIVND (reference sequence). V dropped 5 bases and J dropped 8; count of bases not matched to a gene: 11. The CDR3 sequence is 14 residues long. This chain's CDR3 is CASSVAGTDREAFF. CDR3 nucleotide sequence: TGTGCCAGTAGTGTAGCCGGGACAGACAGAGAAGCTTTCTTT.

This chain joins TRBV9 and TRBJ2-2; D perhaps matches TRBD2 (5 bases). V lost 0 bases, J lost 6 bases, and 12 bases lay in between. Germline V gene data show CDR1 as SGDLS and CDR2 as YYNGEE. CDR3 length: 15 residues. The CDR3 nucleotides are TGTGCCAGCAGCGTAGATCTCGGGATCTCCGGGGAGCTGTTTTTT. It encodes CASSVDLGISGELFF.

Of note for this clonotype: Sequence at one end of the junction differs from germline and may be a read error. This sequence joins TRBV6-5 and TRBJ1-2, with D maybe TRBD1 (5 bases). CDR1 and CDR2 (germline): MNHEY, SVGAGI. The CDR3 contains 12 residues. The DNA of the CDR3 is TGTGCCAGCAGCTACGGGGCCGGGACGAGGGTCTTC. This translates into CASSYGAGTRVF.

Many counts were recorded for this clonotype. The CDR3 DNA reads as TGTGCCAGTAGTATAGGGCCTAATCAAGAGACCCAGTACTTC. It specifies CASSIGPNQETQYF. The chain uses TRBV19 and TRBJ2-5, with D uncertain. Trimming removed 1 base at V and 2 bases at J, with 8 bases between. The CDR3 loop spans 14 amino acids. The germline gives CDR1 LNHDA, CDR2 SQIVND (reference sequence).

The rearrangement uses TRBV4-1 and TRBJ2-4, with a tentative D call TRBD2 (6 bases). There are 17 residues in the CDR3. Trimming left V 0 bases short and J 0 bases short, with 12 bases between. Looked up from germline, CDR1 is MGHRA and CDR2 is YSYEKL. As DNA, the CDR3 is TGCGCCAGCAGCCAAGAAGGGACTTATCTAGCCAAAAACATTCAGTACTTC. This translates into CASSQEGTYLAKNIQYF.

This clonotype appeared once. The rearrangement uses TRBV28 and TRBJ1-1; D might be TRBD1 (5 bases). The germline V gene encodes CDR1 MDHEN and CDR2 SYDVKM. The CDR3 has 12 amino acids. The V gene lost 5 bases and the J gene lost 10 bases, with 14 bases spanning the gap. The CDR3 sequence: CASSLGASGAFF. CDR3 nucleotides: TGTGCCAGCAGTCTCGGGGCCTCAGGAGCTTTCTTT.

There are many counts of this clonotype. The CDR3 here is CASSYSTSGPYEQYF. The CDR3, as DNA: TGTGCCAGCAGTTACTCGACTAGCGGACCCTACGAGCAGTACTTC. The chain joins TRBV6-2 or TRBV6-3 to TRBJ2-7, with 9 positions matching TRBD2. This CDR3 spans 15 amino acids. Germline values: CDR1 MNHEY, CDR2 SVGEGT. V lost 0 bases and J lost 2; bases outside the gene matches: 2.

This clonotype came up many times. The chain couples TRBV20-1 to TRBJ2-4; TRBD2 matches at 7 bases. Germline values: CDR1 DFQATT, CDR2 SNEGSKA (reference sequence). This CDR3 region has 13 residues. The ends lost 7 bases at V and 3 bases at J; junction bases unmatched: 6. CDR3 region: CSVKAGVKNIQYF. In DNA, the CDR3 is TGCAGTGTAAAGGCGGGAGTCAAAAACATTCAGTACTTC.

This clonotype showed up many times. J is TRBJ1-2 and V is TRBV28; D ambiguous. Germline V gene sequence: CDR1 MDHEN, CDR2 SYDVKM. V lost 4 bases, J lost 0 bases, and 12 bases lay in between. The CDR3 extends over 15 amino acids. The CDR3 loop is CASSSSGPTNYGYTF. In nucleotides, the CDR3 is TGTGCCAGCAGTTCGTCCGGGCCCACTAACTATGGCTACACCTTC.

This clonotype was recorded at least ten times. The chain combines TRBV7-2 with TRBJ2-5; D not certain. The CDR3 runs 15 residues. Trimming shortened V by 5 bases and J by 7 bases, and 20 bases separated the two germline ends. Germline V gene data show CDR1 as SGHTA and CDR2 as FQGNSA. The DNA for the CDR3 is TGTGCCAGCAGCCCCCATCGGAGCGCGCTGGGGACCCAGTACTTC. Its translation: CASSPHRSALGTQYF.

This clonotype showed up just a few times. This chain connects TRBV12-3 or TRBV12-4 to TRBJ2-2, with D possibly being TRBD2 (7 bases). With 7 bases removed from V and 4 bases from J, the gap between germline ends came to 19 bases. The CDR3 runs to 16 residues. The chain's CDR3 is CASTGGGHRSTGELFF. The CDR3 coding sequence is TGTGCCAGCACTGGGGGGGGACACCGGAGCACCGGGGAGCTGTTTTTT.

CDR3: CATSRVAGRETQYF. The CDR3 DNA sequence: TGTGCCACCAGCAGAGTCGCGGGGCGGGAGACCCAGTACTTC. J is TRBJ2-5 and V is TRBV15; D might be TRBD2 (6 bases). Trimming removed 1 base at V and 5 bases at J, with 11 bases between. Germline V gene sequence: CDR1 LNHNV, CDR2 YYDKDF (reference sequence). This CDR3 region has 14 residues.

This clonotype was observed many times. This sequence joins TRBV3-1 and TRBJ2-5; unclear D gene. V was clipped by 4 bases and J by 5 bases, with 14 bases between them. The germline gives CDR1 LGHDT, CDR2 YNNKEL (reference sequence). The CDR3 extends over 14 amino acids. The CDR3 nucleotides are TGTGCCAGCAGCCTAAGAAGGCAAGAGGAGACCCAGTACTTC. This codes for CASSLRRQEETQYF.

This clonotype appeared a few times. This sequence joins TRBV7-8 and TRBJ1-5; tentatively, D is TRBD1 (5 bases). The germline gives CDR1 SGHVS, CDR2 FQNEAQ. Trimming cost V 5 bases and J 7 bases, with 15 bases left between them. The length of the CDR3 is 14 residues. As DNA, the CDR3 is TGTGCCAGCAGCCCGGACTCAGGGATCCAGCCCCAGCATTTT. The encoded protein is CASSPDSGIQPQHF.

This clonotype was seen repeatedly, ten times or more. CDR3 region: CASSPGTSGRYTGELFF. CDR3 coding DNA: TGTGCCAGCAGCCCCGGGACTAGCGGGCGGTACACCGGGGAGCTGTTTTTT. This sequence joins TRBV7-3 and TRBJ2-2; TRBD2 matches at 12 bases. The CDR3 runs to 17 residues. V lost 5 bases, J lost 3 bases, and 7 bases stayed unmatched. In germline, CDR1 is SGHTA, CDR2 FQGTGA.

This clonotype was observed many times. CDR3 region: CASSYGEPPYEQYF. The CDR3 DNA follows: TGTGCCAGCAGTTACGGGGAACCTCCCTACGAGCAGTACTTC. The chain is built from TRBV6-2 or TRBV6-3 and TRBJ2-7; D is unclear. CDR1 is MNHEY and CDR2 is SVGEGT in the germline V gene. The CDR3 has 14 residues. V shed 2 bases and J shed 2 bases, with 10 bases lying between them.

The chain employs TRBV2 and TRBJ2-5; possible D gene TRBD1, 6 bases. The length of the CDR3 is 12 residues. Germline V gives CDR1 SNHLY, CDR2 FYNNEI. Trimming shortened V by 6 bases and J by 5 bases, and 10 bases separated the two germline ends. This chain's CDR3 is CASSIRGETQYF. CDR3 bases: TGTGCCAGCAGCATTAGGGGGGAGACCCAGTACTTC.

This clonotype was recorded a few times. The rearrangement joins TRBV28 to TRBJ1-4, with 7 positions matching TRBD1. CDR1 and CDR2 from the germline V gene are MDHEN and SYDVKM. CDR3 size: 14 residues. V lost 6 bases to trimming and J lost 7 bases; unmatched junction nucleotides: 8. The CDR3 DNA sequence: TGTGCCAGCAGCCTCAGGGGGGGCGGTGAAAAACTGTTTTTT. It translates to CASSLRGGGEKLFF. Looking up the rest from reference TRBV28 and TRBJ1-4 gives the full variable domain: DVKVTQSSRYLVKRTGEKVFLECVQDMDHENMFWYRQDPGLGLRLIYFSYDVKMKEKGDIPEGYSVSREKKERFSLILESASTNQTSMYLCASSLRGGGEKLFFGSGTQLSVL.

This clonotype was seen more than once but under ten times. The chain links TRBV28 to TRBJ2-6; D is undetermined. This CDR3 region has 15 residues. V gave up 9 bases and J gave up 0 bases, with 12 bases separating them. CDR1 MDHEN and CDR2 SYDVKM come from the germline V gene. The DNA for the CDR3 is TGTGCCAGTTGTAGAGGTGTCTCTGGGGCCAACGTCCTGACTTTC. Amino acid sequence: CASCRGVSGANVLTF.

This clonotype occurred many times. The V and J genes are TRBV5-1 and TRBJ1-3; D not certain. The CDR3 is 17 amino acids. V was trimmed by 0 bases and J by 0 bases, leaving 13 bases between them. From germline, CDR1 is SGHRS and CDR2 YFSETQ. The CDR3 bases are TGCGCCAGCAGCTTGGCCGACGGGAAAGACTCTGGAAACACCATATATTTT. It specifies CASSLADGKDSGNTIYF.

There are a few counts of this clonotype. At one end the junction does not follow the germline gene, possibly because of a read error. CDR3 in DNA: TGTGCCAGCCCACCAGGTGCAGGGTCGGTGCCGGGGAATGGCTACACCTTC. Translation gives CASPPGAGSVPGNGYTF. V is TRBV18 and J is TRBJ1-2, with TRBD1 as a possible D gene (5 bases). The CDR3 is 17 residues long. From germline, CDR1 is KGHSH and CDR2 LQKENI.

This clonotype was recorded many times. The chain uses TRBV27 and TRBJ2-7; 12 nucleotides agree with TRBD2. CDR1 is MNHEY, CDR2 SMNVEV, per germline (reference sequence). The CDR3 extends over 16 amino acids. Trimming removed 6 bases from V and 3 bases from J; junction bases left unmatched: 9. The CDR3 here is CASSPERTSGNYEQYF. The CDR3 DNA sequence: TGTGCCAGCAGCCCCGAACGGACTAGCGGGAACTACGAGCAGTACTTC.

At least ten counts were recorded for this clonotype. The chain joins TRBV14 to TRBJ2-7; D is possibly TRBD1 (6 bases). This CDR3 contains 15 residues. Germline CDR1 reads SGHDN; CDR2 reads FVKESK. V gave up 4 bases and J gave up 3 bases, with 16 bases separating them. The CDR3 nucleotides are TGTGCCAGCAGCCCTACCTCGGACAGACTCTACGAGCAGTACTTC. Its translation: CASSPTSDRLYEQYF. The full variable domain, rest sourced from reference TRBV14 and TRBJ2-7, is EAGVTQFPSHSVIEKGQTVTLRCDPISGHDNLYWYRRVMGKEIKFLLHFVKESKQDESGMPNNRFLAERTGGTYSTLKVQPAELEDSGVYFCASSPTSDRLYEQYFGPGTRLTVT.

CDR3 bases: TGCGCCAGCAGCTTGGGTCGGGGAAGCACAGATACGCAGTATTTT. Amino acid sequence: CASSLGRGSTDTQYF. The rearrangement uses TRBV5-1 and TRBJ2-3, with D possibly being TRBD2 (5 bases). The CDR3 totals 15 residues. CDR1 and CDR2 (germline): SGHRS, YFSETQ. V dropped 0 bases and J dropped 0 bases, with 8 bases sitting between them.

This clonotype was picked up many times. The J gene is TRBJ2-5, the V gene TRBV5-5; 9 bases agree with TRBD2. Germline CDR1 SGHKS, CDR2 YYEKEE (reference sequence). The V and J ends lost 2 bases and 4 bases, in that order; junction bases with no gene match: 9. The CDR3 runs to 16 residues. In DNA form, the CDR3 reads TGTGCCAGCAGCTTTCTGTCGGGACTAGCTGGAGAGACCCAGTACTTC. Its translation: CASSFLSGLAGETQYF.